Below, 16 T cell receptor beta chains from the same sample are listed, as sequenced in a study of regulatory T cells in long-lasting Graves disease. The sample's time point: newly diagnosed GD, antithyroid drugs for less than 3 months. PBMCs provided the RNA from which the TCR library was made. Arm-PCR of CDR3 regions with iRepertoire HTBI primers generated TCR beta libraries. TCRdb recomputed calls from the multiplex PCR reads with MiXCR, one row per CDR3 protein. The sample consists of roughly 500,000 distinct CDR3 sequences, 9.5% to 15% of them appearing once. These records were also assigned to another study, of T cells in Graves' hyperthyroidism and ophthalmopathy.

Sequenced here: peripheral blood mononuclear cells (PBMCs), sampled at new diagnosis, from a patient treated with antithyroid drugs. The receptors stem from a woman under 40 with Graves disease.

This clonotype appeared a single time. CDR3 sequence reads: CATSEPTSSSEQFF. CDR3 nucleotides: TGTGCCACCAGTGAACCAACTAGCAGTAGTGAGCAGTTCTTC. This chain joins TRBV24-1 and TRBJ2-1; a possible D gene is TRBD2 (6 bases). The CDR3 runs to 14 residues. From germline, CDR1 is KGHDR and CDR2 SFDVKD. The V end was cut by 4 bases, the J end by 9 bases, with 15 bases between.

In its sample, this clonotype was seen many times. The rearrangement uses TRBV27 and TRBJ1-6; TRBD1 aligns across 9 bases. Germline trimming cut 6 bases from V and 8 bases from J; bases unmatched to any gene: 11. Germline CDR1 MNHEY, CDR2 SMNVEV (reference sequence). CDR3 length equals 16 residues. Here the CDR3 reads CASRLRPDRGDSPLHF. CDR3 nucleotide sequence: TGTGCCAGCAGGCTAAGGCCGGACAGGGGTGATTCACCCCTCCACTTT.

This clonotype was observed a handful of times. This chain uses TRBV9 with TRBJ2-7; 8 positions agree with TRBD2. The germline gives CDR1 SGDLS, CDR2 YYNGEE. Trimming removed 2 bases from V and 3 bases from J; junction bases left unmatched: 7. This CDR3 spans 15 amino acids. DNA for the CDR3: TGTGCCAGCAGCGTCGGTAGCGGGAACAACTACGAGCAGTACTTC. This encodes CASSVGSGNNYEQYF.

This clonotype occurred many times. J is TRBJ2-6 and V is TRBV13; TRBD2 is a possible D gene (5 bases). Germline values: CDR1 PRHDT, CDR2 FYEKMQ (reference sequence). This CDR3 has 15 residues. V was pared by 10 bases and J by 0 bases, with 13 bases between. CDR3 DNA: TGTGCCACTTATACGGGAAGCTCTGGGGCCAACGTCCTGACTTTC. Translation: CATYTGSSGANVLTF.

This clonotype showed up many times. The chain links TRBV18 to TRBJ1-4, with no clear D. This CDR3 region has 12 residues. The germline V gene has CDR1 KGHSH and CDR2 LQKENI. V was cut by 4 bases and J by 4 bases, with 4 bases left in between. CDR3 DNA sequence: TGTGCCAGCTCACGCGGTAATGAAAAACTGTTTTTT. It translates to CASSRGNEKLFF. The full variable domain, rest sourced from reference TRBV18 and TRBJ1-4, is NAGVMQNPRHLVRRRGQEARLRCSPMKGHSHVYWYRQLPEEGLKFMVYLQKENIIDESGMPKERFSAEFPKEGPSILRIQQVVRGDSAAYFCASSRGNEKLFFGSGTQLSVL.

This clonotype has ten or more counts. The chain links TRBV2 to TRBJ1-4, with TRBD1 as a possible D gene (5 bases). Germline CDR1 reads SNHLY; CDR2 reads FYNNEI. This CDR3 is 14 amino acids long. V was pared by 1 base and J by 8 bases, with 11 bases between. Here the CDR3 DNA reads TGTGCCAGCAGTGAAGGGCAGGGTGGGGAAAAACTGTTTTTT. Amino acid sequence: CASSEGQGGEKLFF.

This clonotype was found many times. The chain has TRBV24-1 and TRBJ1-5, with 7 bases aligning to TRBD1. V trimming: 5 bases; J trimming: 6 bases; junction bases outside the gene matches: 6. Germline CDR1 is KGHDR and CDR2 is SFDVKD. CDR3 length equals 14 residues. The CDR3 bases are TGTGCCACCAGTGCACAGGGGCAGGGTCAGCCCCAGCATTTT. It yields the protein CATSAQGQGQPQHF.

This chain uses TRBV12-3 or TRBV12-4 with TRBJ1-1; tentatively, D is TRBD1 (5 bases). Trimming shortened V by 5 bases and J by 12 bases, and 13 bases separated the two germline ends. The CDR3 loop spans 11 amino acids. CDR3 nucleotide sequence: TGTGCCAGCAGTACCGGGACGGAAACTTTCTTT. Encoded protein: CASSTGTETFF.

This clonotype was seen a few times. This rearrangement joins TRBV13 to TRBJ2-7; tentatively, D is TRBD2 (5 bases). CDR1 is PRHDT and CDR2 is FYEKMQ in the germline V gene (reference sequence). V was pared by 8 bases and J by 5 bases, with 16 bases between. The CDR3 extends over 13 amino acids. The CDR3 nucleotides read TGTGCCAGCCGCGGGTTAAATCTCCACGAGCAGTACTTC. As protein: CASRGLNLHEQYF. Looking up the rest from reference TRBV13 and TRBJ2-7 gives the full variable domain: AAGVIQSPRHLIKEKRETATLKCYPIPRHDTVYWYQQGPGQDPQFLISFYEKMQSDKGSIPDRFSAQQFSDYHSELNMSSLELGDSALYFCASRGLNLHEQYFGPGTRLTVT.

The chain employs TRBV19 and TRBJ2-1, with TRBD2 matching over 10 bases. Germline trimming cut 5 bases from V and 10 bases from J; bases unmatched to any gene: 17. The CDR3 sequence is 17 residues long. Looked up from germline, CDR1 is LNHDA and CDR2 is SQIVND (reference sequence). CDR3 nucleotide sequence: TGTGCCAGTAGTCCCGGTCTACTAGCGGGACCCCTGGAAGAGCAGTTCTTC. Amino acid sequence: CASSPGLLAGPLEEQFF.

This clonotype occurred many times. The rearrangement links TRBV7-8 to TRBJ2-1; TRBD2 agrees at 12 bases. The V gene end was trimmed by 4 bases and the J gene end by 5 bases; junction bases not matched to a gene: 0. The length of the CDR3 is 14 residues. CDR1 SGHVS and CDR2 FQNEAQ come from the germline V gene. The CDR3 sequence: CASSWTSGDNEQFF. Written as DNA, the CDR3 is TGTGCCAGCAGCTGGACTAGCGGGGACAATGAGCAGTTCTTC.

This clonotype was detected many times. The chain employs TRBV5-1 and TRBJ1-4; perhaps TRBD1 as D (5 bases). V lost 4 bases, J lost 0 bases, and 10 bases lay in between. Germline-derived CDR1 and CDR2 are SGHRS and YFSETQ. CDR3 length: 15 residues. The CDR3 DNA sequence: TGCGCCAGCAGCCTCACAGGTGCAACTAATGAAAAACTGTTTTTT. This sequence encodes CASSLTGATNEKLFF.

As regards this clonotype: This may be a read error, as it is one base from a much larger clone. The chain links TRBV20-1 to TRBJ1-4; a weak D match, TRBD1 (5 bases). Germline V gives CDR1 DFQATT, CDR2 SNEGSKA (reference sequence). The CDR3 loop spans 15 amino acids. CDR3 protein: CSAPDPRAFREKLYF. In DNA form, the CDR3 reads TGCAGTGCCCCGGATCCCAGGGCGTTTCGCGAAAAACTGTATTTT.

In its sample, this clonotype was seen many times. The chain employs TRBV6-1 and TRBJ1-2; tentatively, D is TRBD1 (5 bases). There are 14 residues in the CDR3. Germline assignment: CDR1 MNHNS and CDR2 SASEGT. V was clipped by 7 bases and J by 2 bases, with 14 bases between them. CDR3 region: CASTQAGTNYGYTF. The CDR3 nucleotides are TGTGCCAGCACCCAAGCAGGGACCAACTATGGCTACACCTTC.

The CDR3 reads CASSEAGTGEAFF. The CDR3 DNA follows: TGTGCCAGCAGTGAAGCCGGGACAGGGGAAGCTTTCTTT. The chain recombines TRBV6-2 or TRBV6-3 with TRBJ1-1, with 9 positions matching TRBD1. The CDR3 loop spans 13 amino acids. The germline V gene encodes CDR1 MNHEY and CDR2 SVGEGT. V was pared by 5 bases and J by 8 bases, with 6 bases of the junction left unmatched.

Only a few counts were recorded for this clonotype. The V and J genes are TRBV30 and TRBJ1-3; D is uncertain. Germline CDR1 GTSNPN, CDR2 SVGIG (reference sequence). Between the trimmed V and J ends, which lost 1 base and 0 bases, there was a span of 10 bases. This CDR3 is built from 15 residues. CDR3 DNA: TGTGCCTGGAGTGACCCCTGGGGCTCTGGAAACACCATATATTTT. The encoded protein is CAWSDPWGSGNTIYF.